The sequence of this TCR beta chain was determined in a study of blood T cell repertoires in COVID-19. The germline CDR1 and CDR2 sequences are SGHDN and FVKESK. With 5 bases removed from V and 3 bases from J, the gap between germline ends came to 14 bases. The CDR3 is 14 amino acids. Some clones are missing from TCRdb's copy, which holds only in-frame ones; the method was immunoSEQ multiplex PCR. The sample includes some 190,000 clones, 84% of them seen just once. The TCR was taken from a woman in her seventies with active or convalescent COVID-19. Sequencing was carried out using peripheral blood. V gene TRBV14 combines with J gene TRBJ2-7; D remains ambiguous. CDR3 residues: CASSSVTGGYEQYF. As DNA, the CDR3 is TGTGCCAGCAGCTCGGTGACTGGTGGCTACGAGCAGTACTTC.